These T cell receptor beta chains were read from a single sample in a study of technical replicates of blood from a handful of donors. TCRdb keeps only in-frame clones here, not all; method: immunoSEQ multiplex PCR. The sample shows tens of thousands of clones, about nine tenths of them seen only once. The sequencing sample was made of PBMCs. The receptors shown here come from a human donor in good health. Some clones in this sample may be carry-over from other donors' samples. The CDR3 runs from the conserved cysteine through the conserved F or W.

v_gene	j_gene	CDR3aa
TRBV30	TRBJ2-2	CAFSRGTGELFF
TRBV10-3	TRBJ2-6	CAISGYTGGGNSGANVLTF
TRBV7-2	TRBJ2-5	CASSLGGKETQYF
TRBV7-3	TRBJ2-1	CASSETGLAGEEQFF
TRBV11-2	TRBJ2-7	CASRAGDILSDEQYF
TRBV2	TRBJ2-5	CASCGTAGRETQYF
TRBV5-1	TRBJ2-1	CASSLGTSVYNEQFF
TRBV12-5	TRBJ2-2	CASGEAGGSTGELFF
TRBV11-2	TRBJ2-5	CASSLGFSLGQGRGETQYF
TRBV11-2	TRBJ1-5	CASSLGIDQPQHF
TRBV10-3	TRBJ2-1	CAIMKGTSGRSGNEQFF
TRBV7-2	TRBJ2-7	CASSPTPPGQALGEQYF
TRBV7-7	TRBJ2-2	CASSSDTGELFF
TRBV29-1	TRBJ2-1	CSVDASGRRNEQFF
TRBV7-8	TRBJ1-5	CASSLRGWAKFGNQPQHF
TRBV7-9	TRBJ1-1	CASSLVGRGKLAEAFF
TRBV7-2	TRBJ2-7	CASSLDLARGPYEQYF
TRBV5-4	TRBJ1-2	CASSLVQDTYGYTF
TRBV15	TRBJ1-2	CATSRVAGGWGYTF
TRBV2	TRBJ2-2	CASMSWLDSRAGELFF
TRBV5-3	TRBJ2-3	CARSLGTTQASDTQYF
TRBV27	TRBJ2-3	CASSFGTGMKSTDTQYF
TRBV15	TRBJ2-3	CATSRELNPKTDTQYF
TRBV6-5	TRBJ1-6	CASSYGDRRWNSPLHF
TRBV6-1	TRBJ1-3	CASSEDRYLLGNTIYF
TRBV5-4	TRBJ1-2	CASSPTGSPYGYTF
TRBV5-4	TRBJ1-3	CASSLDRARNTIYF
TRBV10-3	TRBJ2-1	CAISEGHDTNEQFF
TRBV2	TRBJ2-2	CASSGGLAEPTGELFF
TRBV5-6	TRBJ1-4	CASSLDGEVNEKLFF
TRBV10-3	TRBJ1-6	CAISDRVSYNSPLHF
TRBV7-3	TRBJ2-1	CASSQRESSYNEQFF
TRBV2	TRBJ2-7	CASSLTPSYEQYF
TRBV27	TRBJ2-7	CASSDGSYEQYF
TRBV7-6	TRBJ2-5	CASSLEGGGETQYF
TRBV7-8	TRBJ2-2	CASSLGPFGELFF
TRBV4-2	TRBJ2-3	CASSQEASGGGDTQYF
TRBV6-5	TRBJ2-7	CASSRDRAIAYEQYF
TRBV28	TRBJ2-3	CASSFWDSSTDTQYF
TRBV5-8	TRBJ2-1	CASSSASAPPEQFF
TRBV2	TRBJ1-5	CASSLTGNQPQHF
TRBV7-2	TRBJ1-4	CASSLRQIATNEKLFF
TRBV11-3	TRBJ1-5	CASSQNRGRGQPQHF
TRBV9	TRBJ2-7	CASSVANGTGPYEQYF
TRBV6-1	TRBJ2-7	CASSEWGQGANEQYF
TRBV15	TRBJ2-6	CATSRTGSGANVLTF
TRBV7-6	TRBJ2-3	CASSLPSGGDTQYF
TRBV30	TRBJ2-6	CAWSELDSGANVLTF
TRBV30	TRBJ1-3	CAWSVPGLSGNTIYF
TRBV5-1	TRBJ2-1	CASSFGGGYNEQFF
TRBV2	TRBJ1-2	CASSLGQGKGGYTF
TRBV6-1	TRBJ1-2	CASSEVLGHGYTF
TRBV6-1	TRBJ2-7	CASRKEDRQSYEQYF
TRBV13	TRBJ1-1	CASSIEGQGTTEAFF
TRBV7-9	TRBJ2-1	CASSSFGGSPTPYPNEQFF